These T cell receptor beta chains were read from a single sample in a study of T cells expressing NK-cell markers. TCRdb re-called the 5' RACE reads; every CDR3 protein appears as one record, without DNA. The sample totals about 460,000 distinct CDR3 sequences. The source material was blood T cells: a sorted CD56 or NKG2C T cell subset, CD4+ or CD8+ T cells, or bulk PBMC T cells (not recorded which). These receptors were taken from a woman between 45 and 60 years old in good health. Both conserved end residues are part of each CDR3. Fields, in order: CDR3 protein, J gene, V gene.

CSARAGTSGTQETQYF	TRBJ2-5	TRBV20-1
CASSFEGINEQFF	TRBJ2-1	TRBV7-8
CASSQAGGIDTGELFF	TRBJ2-2	TRBV4-2
CASRPQGKNTEAFF	TRBJ1-1	TRBV27
CASSDNLAGETQYF	TRBJ2-5	TRBV25-1
CASGGRVKNTEAFF	TRBJ1-1	TRBV2
CASSYRVGTQYF	TRBJ2-5	TRBV7-8
CSVGERYSYNEQFF	TRBJ2-1	TRBV29-1
CASRRLWDSTDTQYF	TRBJ2-3	TRBV6-6
CASSPGTGTSNQPQHF	TRBJ1-5	TRBV7-9
CAWDRGTFGYTF	TRBJ1-2	TRBV30
CASSYSNSPLHF	TRBJ1-6	TRBV6-5
CASSLAFWGTGELFF	TRBJ2-2	TRBV7-2
CASNRDSSYNEQFF	TRBJ2-1	TRBV12-3/TRBV12-4
CASSRTGTSGNNEQFF	TRBJ2-1	TRBV5-6
CASSQVPGASHQPQHF	TRBJ1-5	TRBV4-1
CASSAKRTSGSSEQYF	TRBJ2-7	TRBV9
CATSSGAQGGMADTQYF	TRBJ2-3	TRBV15
CSVDRRSSDTEAFF	TRBJ1-1	TRBV29-1
CASSSLGTGMNEQFF	TRBJ2-1	TRBV12-3/TRBV12-4
CASSRGNSPLHF	TRBJ1-6	TRBV7-8
CASLSPTGTSGRREQYF	TRBJ2-7	TRBV6-1
CASKKILTGANVLTF	TRBJ2-6	TRBV5-1
CASAKERETGELFF	TRBJ2-2	TRBV6-6
CASSFLAGVNNEQFF	TRBJ2-1	TRBV5-1
CASRPRGSGGSRRPYNEQFF	TRBJ2-1	TRBV6-5